This T cell receptor beta chain was sequenced for a study of Ad26.COV2.S vaccination and SARS-CoV-2 variants (dated by TCRdb to the early 2020s). Context from the whole study: Vaccine-arm donors were drawn from COV1001, a multicentre, randomized, double-blind, placebo-controlled phase I-IIa trial of Ad26.COV2.S in healthy adults. Ad26.COV2.S was administered intramuscularly at 5 x 10^10 or 1 x 10^11 viral particles, either as a single shot or as two shots given 56 days apart. TCRbeta repertoire sequencing served as the tool for gauging how specific and how broad the SARS-CoV-2-reactive T cell receptors were following Ad26.COV2.S vaccination. A total of 32 samples were included in the TCR-sequenced set, comprising roughly 19 Ad26.COV2.S vaccine recipients, 5 placebo recipients and 8 SARS-CoV-2 convalescent individuals. Trial participants were randomized into five groups of five, in which low-dose or high-dose Ad26.COV2.S was given once or twice, or placebo was given on both occasions. Blinding of investigators to trial group allocation was maintained during experiments and outcome assessment. What the work shows at the level of the full study, not this receptor alone: Substantial breadth of spike-specific CD8+ and CD4+ T cell responses was reported after vaccination. The study lacked the statistical power to compare responses across vaccine doses or regimens. Spike-specific TCR breadth was higher in Ad26.COV2.S recipients than in placebo recipients (P = 0.0014). According to the authors, total T cell responses may have been underestimated by the TCR breadth and depth analyses. Vaccine and placebo recipients had comparable non-spike TCR breadth, which fits with the vaccine containing only spike.

The treatment or condition label corresponds to: around 19 received Ad26.COV2.S at low or high dose, single or two shots; 5 received placebo; per-sample allocation not given. For vaccine and placebo recipients, the sequenced repertoires came from samples collected on day 63 after the first injection. Between 29 July and 7 August 2020, Cohort 1b enrolled 25 adults aged 18-55 years at one site in Boston, USA. As a vaccine, Ad26.COV2.S was a replication-incompetent adenovirus type 26 vector that expressed a prefusion-stabilized SARS-CoV-2 spike protein derived from the original Wuhan strain. The immunoSEQ Assay was used to sequence TCRbeta CDR3 regions. After extraction, genomic DNA underwent amplification by bias-controlled multiplex PCR, followed by high-throughput sequencing. From the authors' description of their analysis: Collapsing and filtering of sequences were performed to quantify the absolute abundance of each unique TCRbeta CDR3 region. T cell fraction was estimated by normalizing TCRbeta template counts to usable DNA, which was measured by amplifying reference genes present in all nucleated cells. Repertoire TCRs were annotated as SARS-CoV-2-specific when V gene, CDR3 amino acid sequence and J gene were exactly matched to a known reactive TCR set. The reference SARS-CoV-2 TCR set came from MIRA and was filtered for enrichment in COVID-19-positive ImmuneCODE repertoires, removing public or cross-reactive TCRs. Using the MIRA antigens, annotated TCRs were further analysed by specific ORF or by position within an ORF. Breadth was defined as annotated unique rearrangements over total unique productive rearrangements; depth was the summed frequency of those rearrangements. TCR breadth was compared between groups using two-sided Wilcoxon rank-sum tests. TCRdb took over this immuneACCESS table, retaining in-frame rearrangements with V and J assigned. Such tables are incomplete; in checked studies, under half of the missing clones stem from an unresolved V gene, and the remainder is unexplained. V, J and clone size were drawn from that table, and D and trimming were deduced from the DNA. A total of more than 300,000 clones appear in this sample, around 85% of them only once. The biggest ten clones account for 2% to 2.5% of the sample.

With respect to this clone: The antigen this receptor binds is unknown. The record has no base qualities; no much larger clone is one base away.

The germline V gene yields MDHEN for CDR1 and SYDVKM for CDR2. The CDR3 runs 13 residues from the cysteine to the phenylalanine. Only the CDR3 DNA stays, 39 bases, in frame from base 1. V was cut back by 4 bases and J by 7 bases, leaving a gap of 13 bases between them. This clonotype was sampled from a person aged 18-65 years who received the Ad26.COV2.S COVID-19 vaccine or a placebo. This sequence uses TRBV28 and TRBJ1-2; no D gene can be assigned with confidence. Sequences were derived from peripheral blood, sampled in a trial of Ad26.COV2.S vaccine versus placebo. Here is the DNA: TGTGCCAGCAGTTGGTCAAGGGAGGGTGGCTACACCTTC. Its protein is CASSWSREGGYTF.